This T cell receptor beta chain stems from a study of cytomegalovirus exposure and HLA in healthy donors. Turning to this clone: No antigen is known for it.

Study-wide results and caveats: A missense variant in DCLRE1C was later tied to TCR beta V- and J-gene trimming. Immune exposure was documented only through CMV serostatus. Later examination showed HLA-associated TCR beta chains had greater clonal expansion than equally common others.

Primers: 60 Vbeta forward and 13 Jbeta reverse. Repertoires were generated with immunoSEQ multiplex PCR, while TCRdb's copy carries only in-frame clones and drops some. The sample consists of around 150,000 clones, about four fifths of them appearing once. The study sampled nominally healthy donors, though unrecorded immune exposures were likely. The CDR3 totals 13 residues. In germline, CDR1 is GTSNPN, CDR2 SVGIG (reference sequence). V dropped 4 bases and J dropped 0 bases, with 9 bases sitting between them. Sequencing used PBMCs. V and J are TRBV30 and TRBJ1-2; TRBD1 is a possible D gene (5 bases). This clonotype originated in a man aged 50-60 years in good health and CMV-seropositive. For the CDR3, the DNA is TGTGCCTGGAATCGGGGGACTAACTATGGCTACACCTTC. Translated, it gives CAWNRGTNYGYTF.